This TCR beta chain was profiled in a study of T cells in Graves' hyperthyroidism and ophthalmopathy. Points from the study as a whole: Blood shared most expanded thyroid clonotypes above 0.001.

Amplification yielded TCR beta CDR3 regions, with RNA transcripts as the source. During a first-round RT-PCR of the TCR CDR3, the HTBI primer set was used. One entry per CDR3 protein results from TCRdb running MiXCR on the multiplex PCR reads. The table has around 690,000 distinct CDR3 sequences, approximately 15% seen once; the top ten hold 15% to 19%. CDR1 and CDR2 (germline): SNHLY, FYNNEI. There are 16 residues in the CDR3. The V segment lost 4 bases and the J segment 4 bases; nucleotides outside the gene matches: 6. This clonotype was counted ten times or more. The antigen remains unidentified. The V gene is TRBV2, the J gene TRBJ2-6; 8 positions agree with TRBD1. Sequencing was performed on blood. The receptor was isolated from a man aged 45-65 years with Graves' hyperthyroidism. CDR3 in amino acids: CASSGQGAAGANVLTF. The CDR3 nucleotides read TGTGCCAGCAGTGGGCAGGGGGCGGCGGGGGCCAACGTCCTGACTTTC.